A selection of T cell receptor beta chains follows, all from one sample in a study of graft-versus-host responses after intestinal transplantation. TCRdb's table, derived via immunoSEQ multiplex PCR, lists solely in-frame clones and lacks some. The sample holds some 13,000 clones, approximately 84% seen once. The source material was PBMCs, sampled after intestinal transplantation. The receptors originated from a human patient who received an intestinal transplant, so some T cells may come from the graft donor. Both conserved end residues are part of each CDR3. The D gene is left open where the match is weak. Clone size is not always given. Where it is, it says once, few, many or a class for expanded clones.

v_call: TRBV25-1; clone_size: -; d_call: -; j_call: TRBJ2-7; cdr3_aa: CASTTAGGQPYEQYF; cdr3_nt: TGTGCCAGCACCACCGCCGGGGGACAGCCCTACGAGCAGTACTTC
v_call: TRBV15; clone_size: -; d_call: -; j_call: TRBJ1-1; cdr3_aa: CATSREQGNTEAFF; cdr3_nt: TGTGCCACCAGCAGAGAGCAGGGGAACACTGAAGCTTTCTTT
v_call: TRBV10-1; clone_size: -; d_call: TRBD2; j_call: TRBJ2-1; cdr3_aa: CASSGRTSGNNEQFF; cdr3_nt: TGCGCCAGCAGTGGACGGACTAGCGGGAACAATGAGCAGTTCTTC
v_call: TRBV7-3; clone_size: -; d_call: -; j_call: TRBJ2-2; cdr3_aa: CASSSSVNTGELFF; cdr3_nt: TGTGCCAGCAGCTCATCAGTTAACACCGGGGAGCTGTTTTTT
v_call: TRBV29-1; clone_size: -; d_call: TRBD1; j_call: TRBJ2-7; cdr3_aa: CSVEGGQGLAEQYF; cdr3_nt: TGCAGCGTTGAAGGGGGACAGGGTCTGGCCGAGCAGTACTTC
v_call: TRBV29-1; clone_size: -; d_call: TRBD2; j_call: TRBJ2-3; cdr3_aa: CSVGSGMSTDTQYF; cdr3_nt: TGCAGCGTGGGAAGCGGGATGAGCACAGATACGCAGTATTTT
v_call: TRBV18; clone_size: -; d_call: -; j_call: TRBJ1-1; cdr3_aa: CASSPRGDTEAFF; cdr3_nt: TGTGCCAGCTCACCACGGGGGGACACTGAAGCTTTCTTT
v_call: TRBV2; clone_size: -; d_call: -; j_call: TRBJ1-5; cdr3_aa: CASTPGQSNQPQHF; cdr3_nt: TGTGCCAGCACCCCCGGACAAAGCAATCAGCCCCAGCATTTT
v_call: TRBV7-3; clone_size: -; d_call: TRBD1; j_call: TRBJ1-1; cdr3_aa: CASSAATGGTEAFF; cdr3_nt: TGTGCCAGCAGCGCCGCAACAGGGGGGACTGAAGCTTTCTTT
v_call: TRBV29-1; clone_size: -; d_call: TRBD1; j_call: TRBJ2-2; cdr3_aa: CSVSGGLGELFF; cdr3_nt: TGCAGCGTTTCAGGGGGCTTGGGGGAGCTGTTTTTT
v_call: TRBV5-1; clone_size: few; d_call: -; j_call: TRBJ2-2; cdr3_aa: CASSLVLGRPGELFF; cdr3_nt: TGCGCCAGCAGCTTGGTCTTAGGGCGTCCCGGGGAGCTGTTTTTT
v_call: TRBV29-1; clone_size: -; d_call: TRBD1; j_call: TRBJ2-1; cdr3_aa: CSVPAPDRALNEQFF; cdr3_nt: TGCAGCGTCCCCGCACCGGACAGGGCACTGAATGAGCAGTTCTTC
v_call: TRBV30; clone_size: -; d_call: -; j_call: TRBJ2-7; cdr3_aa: CAWSPLFGEQYF; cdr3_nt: TGTGCCTGGAGTCCGCTTTTCGGCGAGCAGTACTTC
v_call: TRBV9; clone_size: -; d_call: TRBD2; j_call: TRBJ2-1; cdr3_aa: CASSVASGRNEQFF; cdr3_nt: TGTGCCAGCAGCGTAGCTAGCGGGAGGAATGAGCAGTTCTTC
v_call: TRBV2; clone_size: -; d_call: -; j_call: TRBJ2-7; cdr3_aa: CASSHGYEQYF; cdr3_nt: TGTGCCAGCAGCCACGGGTACGAGCAGTACTTC
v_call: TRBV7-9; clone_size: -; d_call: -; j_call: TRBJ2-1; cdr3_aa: CASSLPSSTSSNEQFF; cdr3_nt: TGTGCCAGCAGCTTACCCTCTTCGACTTCGTCGAATGAGCAGTTCTTC
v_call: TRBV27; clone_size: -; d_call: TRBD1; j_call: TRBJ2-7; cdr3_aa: CASSLLGQARYEQYF; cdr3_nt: TGTGCCAGCAGTCTACTTGGACAGGCCCGATACGAGCAGTACTTC
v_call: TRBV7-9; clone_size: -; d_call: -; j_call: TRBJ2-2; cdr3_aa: CASSLVRLGGELFF; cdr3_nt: TGTGCCAGCAGCTTAGTTCGGCTGGGCGGGGAGCTGTTTTTT